What follows describes a single TCR beta chain. A single count supports this clone. Its antigen target is currently unknown. Per-base quality was not reported, and no clone a single base away is much larger than it. The immunoSEQ Assay, a bias-controlled multiplex PCR, was used to amplify TCRbeta CDR3 regions from genomic DNA. The study's own analysis went as follows. Within the assay, amplification of reference gene primers was used to estimate how many nucleated cells each sample contained. To quantify the absolute abundance of each unique TCRbeta CDR3 rearrangement, sequence reads were collapsed and filtered. For each sample, productive Simpson clonality was calculated as the square root of Simpson's diversity index across productive rearrangements. As stored in TCRdb, this immuneACCESS dataset retains in-frame rearrangements with V and J assigned. A fraction of the clones does not appear; measured against another copy, unresolved V genes explain less than half of the discrepancy, and the remainder lacks a known reason. V, J and clone size reflect that table, while D and trimming were determined from the DNA. Within this sample are some 130,000 clones, with around 73% of them counted one time only. 9.5% to 12% of the sample lies in the top ten.

The sample comes from a study of blood T cell repertoires in COVID-19 (dated by TCRdb to the early 2020s). Looking at the study overall: The collaborator samples originated in the United States, Italy and Spain and spanned the acute and convalescent phases of COVID-19. The samples were drawn from the first 160 participants of the ongoing ImmuneRACE study and from 950 to 1,500 subjects provided by 6 global collaborators. The material from the prospective study consisted of cDNA or gDNA derived from T cells, B-cell-depleted T cells, or PBMCs. Sample metadata almost always included a de-identified subject ID, COVID-19 status, age in years and sex. A freely available public database, intended as a resource for researchers studying the immune response to SARS-CoV-2, is where the repertoires were released. Deeply sampled blood TCRbeta repertoires from subjects exposed to, actively infected with, or recovered from COVID-19 were included in the dataset. Where available, HLA class I and class II types were taken from metadata supplied by the sample provider and were not determined by assay-based typing.

A second Seattle source provided samples from volunteer blood donors who had recovered from COVID-19. Collaborating institutions collected whole blood in K2EDTA tubes following their own protocols. For TCRbeta analysis, collaborators shipped samples in one of three forms: frozen whole blood, isolated PBMCs, or DNA extracted from either of those sample types. CDR1 and CDR2, looked up from the germline V gene, are SNHLY and FYNNEI. The CDR3, cysteine through phenylalanine, is 13 amino acids long. Kept here is only the CDR3 DNA, which spans 39 bases and is read in frame from base 1. Between the V and J ends, shortened by 4 bases and 4 bases respectively, the junction contains 9 bases. The full study reports these points: Clinical and demographic metadata were provided uncurated, with the amount varying by source and participant.

This receptor was obtained from a man in his sixties who had recovered from COVID-19. Source material: peripheral blood. The rearranged chain carries TRBV2 and TRBJ2-3; D gene: possibly TRBD2, on 5 matching bases. The nucleotides read TGTGCCAGCAGTGTAACGGAGGCAGATACGCAGTATTTT. Its amino acids are CASSVTEADTQYF.